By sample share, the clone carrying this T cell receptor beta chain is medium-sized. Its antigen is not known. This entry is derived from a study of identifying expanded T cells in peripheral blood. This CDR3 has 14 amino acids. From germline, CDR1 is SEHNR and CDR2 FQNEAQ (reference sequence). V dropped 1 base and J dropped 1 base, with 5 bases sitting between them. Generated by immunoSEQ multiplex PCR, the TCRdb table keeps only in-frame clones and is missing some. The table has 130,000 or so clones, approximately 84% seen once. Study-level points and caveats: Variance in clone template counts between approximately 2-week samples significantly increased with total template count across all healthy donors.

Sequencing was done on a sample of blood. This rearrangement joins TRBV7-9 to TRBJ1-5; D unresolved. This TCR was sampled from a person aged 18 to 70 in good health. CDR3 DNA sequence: TGTGCCAGCAGCTTAGAACGGAGCAATCAGCCCCAGCATTTT. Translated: CASSLERSNQPQHF.